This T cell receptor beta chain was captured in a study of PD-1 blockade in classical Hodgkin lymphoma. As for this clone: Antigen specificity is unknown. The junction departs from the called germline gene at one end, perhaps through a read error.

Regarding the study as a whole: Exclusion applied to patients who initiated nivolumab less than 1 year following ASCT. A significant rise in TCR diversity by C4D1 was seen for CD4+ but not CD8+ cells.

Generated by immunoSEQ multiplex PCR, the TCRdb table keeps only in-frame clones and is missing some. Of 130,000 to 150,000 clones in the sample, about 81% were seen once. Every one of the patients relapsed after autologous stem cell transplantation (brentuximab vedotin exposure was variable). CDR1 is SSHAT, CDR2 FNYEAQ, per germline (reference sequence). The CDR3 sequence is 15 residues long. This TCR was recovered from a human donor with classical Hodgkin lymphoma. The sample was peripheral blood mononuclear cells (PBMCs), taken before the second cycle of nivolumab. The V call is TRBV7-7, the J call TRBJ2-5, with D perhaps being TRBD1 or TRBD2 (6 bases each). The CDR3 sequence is CASSLGRGREETQYF. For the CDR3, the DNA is TGTGCTAGCAGCTTAGGTCGGGGGCGTGAAGAGACCCAGTACTTC.